Listed below are T cell receptor beta chains from one sample, sequenced in a study of cytomegalovirus exposure and HLA in healthy donors. Clones were sequenced by immunoSEQ multiplex PCR, and TCRdb holds only the in-frame ones, with some missing. Of tens of thousands of clones in the sample, around 69% are singletons; the top ten hold over 5.5%. Sequencing input: PBMCs. All receptors come from a man aged 30 to 39 in good health and CMV-seronegative. The CDR3 runs from the conserved cysteine through the conserved F or W. The D gene is left open where the match is weak. Part of the rows lack a size; the others show once, few, many or a class for expanded clones.

j_gene | d_gene | v_gene | abundance | CDR3nt | CDR3aa
TRBJ1-4 | . | TRBV19 | once | TGTGCCAGTAGTACACGCCCAGGATCAGAGTTGGGTGAAAAACTGTTTTTT | CASSTRPGSELGEKLFF
TRBJ1-2 | TRBD1 | TRBV28 | . | TGTGCCAGCAGGCCTCCCGGGACAGTATCTATGAGCTACACCTTC | CASRPPGTVSMSYTF
TRBJ1-1 | TRBD1 | TRBV5-1 | . | TGCGCCAGCAGCCCGGGTGGGGGACAGGGTTACACTGAAGCTTTCTTT | CASSPGGGQGYTEAFF
TRBJ2-5 | . | TRBV29-1 | . | TGCAGCGTTGTGCAGCAAGAGACCCAGTACTTC | CSVVQQETQYF
TRBJ1-1 | . | TRBV19 | . | TGTGCCAGTAGTATCTCGGTATACCTCAACACTGAAGCTTTCTTT | CASSISVYLNTEAFF
TRBJ2-2 | . | TRBV4-1 | . | TGCGCCAGCAGCCAACTGGGGCAGATGAACACCGGGGAGCTGTTTTTT | CASSQLGQMNTGELFF
TRBJ2-2 | . | TRBV11-2 | . | TGTGCCAGCAGCCGCCCTACCCGGGAGTCCGGGGAGCTGTTTTTT | CASSRPTRESGELFF
TRBJ2-7 | TRBD2 | TRBV28 | . | TGTGCCAGCAGTTCCGTCGGTAGCGGGAAACCCTACGAGCAGTACTTC | CASSSVGSGKPYEQYF
TRBJ2-3 | TRBD2 | TRBV7-2 | . | TGTGCCAGCAGCCCTGAGGGACTAGCGGGAGGAGATACGCAGTATTTT | CASSPEGLAGGDTQYF
TRBJ1-2 | TRBD1 | TRBV27 | few | TGTGCCAGCAGTTTCCGGGACAGTCGGAACTATGGCTACACCTTC | CASSFRDSRNYGYTF
TRBJ1-3 | TRBD1 | TRBV4-1 | . | TGCGCCAGCAGCCAAGCGACAGGGGGTACTGGAAACACCATATATTTT | CASSQATGGTGNTIYF
TRBJ2-7 | TRBD1 | TRBV27 | . | TGTGCCAGCAGCTCCCCCTTCCAGGGGGCATCCTACGAGCAGTACTTC | CASSSPFQGASYEQYF
TRBJ1-5 | TRBD1 | TRBV5-4 | . | TGTGCCAGCAGCCAACAGGGGCGACAACAGCCCCAGCATTTT | CASSQQGRQQPQHF
TRBJ2-1 | TRBD2 | TRBV11-3 | . | TGTGCCAGCAGCATATCTAGCGGGGGGGCCTATGAGCAGTTCTTC | CASSISSGGAYEQFF
TRBJ2-5 | TRBD2 | TRBV5-1 | . | TGCGCCAGCAGCTTGGGCTCGGGAGGGTCAGAGACCCAGTACTTC | CASSLGSGGSETQYF
TRBJ1-1 | . | TRBV21-1 | . | TGTGCCAGCAGCAAACCCGGCGGAGATAGAACTGAAGCTTTCTTT | CASSKPGGDRTEAFF
TRBJ1-6 | . | TRBV25-1 | . | TGTGCCAGCAGTGAACAAAGGGGGTCGGGTAATTCACCCCTCCACTTT | CASSEQRGSGNSPLHF